The 10 T cell receptor beta chains given below trace back to one sample, sequenced in a study of cytomegalovirus exposure and HLA in healthy donors (dated by TCRdb to between 2016 and 2019). The library relied on the immunoSEQ multiplex PCR assay. The multiplex PCR relied on a mix of 60 forward primers for TCR Vbeta segments and 13 reverse primers for TCR Jbeta segments. Held by TCRdb, this immuneACCESS table contains in-frame sequences only and omits some clones. Under half of the omission traces to an unresolved V gene where checked; the cause of the rest is unknown. Here the sample has more than 90,000 clones; more than 55% occur a single time. The ten largest clonotypes hold 5.9% of the sample. The sequencing input was PBMCs. All receptors derive from a boy aged 5 to 17 in good health and CMV-seropositive.

A few counts support this clone. The chain combines TRBV5-6 with TRBJ1-1, with unresolved D. Germline CDR1 SGHDT, CDR2 YYEEEE. The V gene lost 0 bases and the J gene lost 0 bases, with 9 bases spanning the gap. This CDR3 spans 15 amino acids. CDR3 in amino acids: CASSLDITLNTEAFF. The CDR3 DNA follows: TGTGCCAGCAGCTTGGATATAACTTTGAACACTGAAGCTTTCTTT.

The V and J genes are TRBV7-9 and TRBJ1-6; 7 nucleotides align to TRBD1. The length of the CDR3 is 16 residues. CDR1 is SEHNR and CDR2 is FQNEAQ in the germline V gene (reference sequence). V gave up 3 bases and J gave up 6 bases; unmatched junction bases: 8. CDR3 amino acids: CASSLSPGQINSPLHF. CDR3 DNA sequence: TGTGCCAGCAGCTTGTCACCGGGACAGATTAATTCACCCCTCCACTTT.

The chain's CDR3 is CASSAGQGSYEQYF. The DNA for the CDR3 is TGTGCCAGCAGTGCGGGACAGGGGTCCTACGAGCAGTACTTC. This chain links TRBV25-1 with TRBJ2-5, with 10 nucleotides matching TRBD1. The last part of the DNA fits TRBJ2-7 better; the J call may be wrong. The length of the CDR3 is 14 residues. The germline CDR1 and CDR2 sequences are MGHDK and SYGVNS.

The V call is TRBV6-1, the J call TRBJ1-5, with D possibly being TRBD1 (5 bases). From germline, CDR1 is MNHNS and CDR2 SASEGT. With 3 bases removed from V and 7 bases from J, the gap between germline ends came to 13 bases. The CDR3 spans 14 residues. The CDR3 is CASSDQGGGQPQHF. DNA for the CDR3: TGTGCCAGCAGTGACCAGGGTGGTGGGCAGCCCCAGCATTTT.

This chain uses TRBV29-1 with TRBJ1-2, with D possibly matching TRBD1 (5 bases). CDR1 SQVTM and CDR2 ANQGSEA come from the germline V gene. There are 14 residues in the CDR3. V lost 0 bases and J 4 bases, leaving 12 bases between the germline ends. The CDR3 protein is CSVEEEEGLYGYTF. CDR3 nucleotides: TGCAGCGTTGAAGAGGAAGAGGGACTCTATGGCTACACCTTC.

The chain recombines TRBV5-1 with TRBJ1-1; unclear D gene. The CDR3 length is 13 residues. The germline V gene encodes CDR1 SGHRS and CDR2 YFSETQ. The V end was cut by 4 bases, the J end by 0 bases, with 7 bases between. The CDR3 DNA follows: TGCGCCAGCAGCCCAAACATGAACACTGAAGCTTTCTTT. It translates to CASSPNMNTEAFF. The full variable domain, its missing parts supplied by reference TRBV5-1 and TRBJ1-1, is KAGVTQTPRYLIKTRGQQVTLSCSPISGHRSVSWYQQTPGQGLQFLFEYFSETQRNKGNFPGRFSGRQFSNSRSEMNVSTLELGDSALYLCASSPNMNTEAFFGQGTRLTVV.

The chain recombines TRBV9 with TRBJ2-1; 7 bases are shared with TRBD2. From germline, CDR1 is SGDLS and CDR2 YYNGEE. The length of the CDR3 is 16 residues. With V trimmed by 0 bases and J by 4 bases, 7 bases remained unmatched. The CDR3 loop reads CASSVDLAVGYNEQFF. CDR3 nucleotides: TGTGCCAGCAGCGTAGATCTAGCGGTAGGGTACAATGAGCAGTTCTTC. Full variable domain (remainder filled in from reference TRBV9 and TRBJ2-1): DSGVTQTPKHLITATGQRVTLRCSPRSGDLSVYWYQQSLDQGLQFLIQYYNGEERAKGNILERFSAQQFPDLHSELNLSSLELGDSALYFCASSVDLAVGYNEQFFGPGTRLTVL.

V is TRBV9 and J is TRBJ2-5, with 12 bases that match TRBD2. The J segment lost 2 bases and the V segment lost 0 bases, leaving 5 bases of the junction unmatched. Germline V gives CDR1 SGDLS, CDR2 YYNGEE. CDR3 length equals 17 residues. This CDR3 reads CASSVALAGGRQETQYF. The CDR3 nucleotides are TGTGCCAGCAGCGTAGCACTAGCGGGGGGTAGACAAGAGACCCAGTACTTC.

The chain is built from TRBV5-8 and TRBJ1-4, with D possibly being TRBD1 (5 bases). CDR1 and CDR2 (germline): SGHTS, YDEGEE. V was pared by 2 bases and J by 2 bases, with 10 bases between. The CDR3 is 15 residues long. Here the CDR3 reads CASSFGGLTNEKLFF. Here the CDR3 DNA reads TGTGCCAGCAGCTTCGGGGGATTGACTAATGAAAAACTGTTTTTT.

This clone was detected only once. The CDR3 protein is CASSTLNTDTQYF. The CDR3 bases are TGTGCCAGTAGTACCCTAAACACAGATACGCAGTATTTT. This chain connects TRBV19 to TRBJ2-3; D unclear. The germline V and J ends were trimmed by 4 bases and 2 bases, with 7 bases remaining between them. The CDR3 is 13 residues long. Germline loops: CDR1 LNHDA, CDR2 SQIVND (reference sequence).